Below, 28 T cell receptor beta chains from the same sample are listed, as sequenced in a study of cytomegalovirus exposure and HLA in healthy donors. Assay used: immunoSEQ multiplex PCR; TCRdb lists only in-frame clones, some missing. The table has about 130,000 clones, 88% seen once. Sequenced material: PBMCs. Receptors were obtained from a man under 40 in good health and CMV-seronegative.

This clone occurred once. The V and J genes are TRBV6-5 and TRBJ2-4; TRBD2 might be the D (6 bases). The CDR3 consists of 13 residues. Germline CDR1 MNHEY, CDR2 SVGAGI. V lost 8 bases and J 4 bases, leaving 12 bases between the germline ends. The CDR3 region is CASAGTQKNIQYF. CDR3 in DNA: TGTGCCAGCGCGGGGACTCAAAAAAACATTCAGTACTTC.

The chain combines TRBV11-2 with TRBJ2-7; TRBD1 matches 10 bases. This CDR3 has 17 amino acids. J gave up 5 bases and V 5 bases, and 15 bases lay outside the gene matches. Germline V CDR1 and CDR2: SGHAT, FQNNGV. CDR3 region: CASSPRGGDRGYNEQYF. Written as DNA, the CDR3 is TGTGCCAGCAGCCCAAGGGGGGGGGACAGGGGATACAACGAGCAGTACTTC.

The chain carries TRBV14 and TRBJ2-5, with D unclear. Germline lookup yields CDR1 SGHDN and CDR2 FVKESK. V lost 3 bases and J lost 1, with 6 bases in between. There are 13 residues in the CDR3. CDR3 region: CASSQAAQETQYF. CDR3 nucleotides: TGTGCCAGCAGCCAGGCCGCCCAAGAGACCCAGTACTTC.

This clone was counted a single time. The chain combines TRBV6-5 with TRBJ1-2; D ambiguous. Per germline, CDR1 MNHEY and CDR2 SVGAGI. V was clipped by 6 bases and J by 4 bases, with 15 bases between them. This CDR3 is built from 14 residues. In DNA, the CDR3 is TGTGCCAGCAGGTCCTCCGGGATCCTCTATGGCTACACCTTC. Protein sequence: CASRSSGILYGYTF.

The rearrangement links TRBV5-4 to TRBJ2-3; the match to TRBD2 covers 8 bases. Germline V gene sequence: CDR1 SGHNT, CDR2 YYREEE (reference sequence). The V gene end was trimmed by 3 bases and the J gene end by 6 bases; junction bases not matched to a gene: 15. This CDR3 contains 17 residues. CDR3 coding DNA: TGTGCCAGCAGCTCCGGACTCTTCCGGGAGGGCCTGGATACGCAGTATTTT. Translating gives CASSSGLFREGLDTQYF.

The CDR3 region is CASSQTGNQPQHF. CDR3 bases: TGTGCCAGCAGCCAGACAGGGAATCAGCCCCAGCATTTT. The chain couples TRBV7-9 to TRBJ1-5, with 7 bases aligning to TRBD1. V lost 5 bases and J lost 4; bases outside the gene matches: 2. Germline values: CDR1 SEHNR, CDR2 FQNEAQ (reference sequence). The CDR3 covers 13 residues.

This chain joins TRBV4-1 and TRBJ2-7; 8 bases line up with TRBD1. V shed 3 bases and J 5 bases; nucleotides not matched to a gene: 3. CDR3 size: 13 residues. The germline V gene encodes CDR1 MGHRA and CDR2 YSYEKL. The CDR3: CASSQQGAHEQYF. CDR3 nucleotides: TGCGCCAGCAGCCAGCAGGGGGCCCACGAGCAGTACTTC.

The chain joins TRBV11-3 to TRBJ2-1; maybe TRBD1 (6 bases). Trimming stripped 2 bases from V and 8 bases from J, with 16 bases between. CDR3 length equals 15 residues. In germline, CDR1 is SGHNT, CDR2 YENEEA. CDR3 nucleotide sequence: TGTGCCAGCAGCTTAAGGGGAACCAGGGGAGATGAGCAGTTCTTC. Encoded protein: CASSLRGTRGDEQFF.

This chain connects TRBV19 to TRBJ1-6, with 9 bases fitting TRBD1. Germline CDR1 LNHDA, CDR2 SQIVND (reference sequence). The CDR3 spans 14 residues. J lost 10 bases, V lost 3 bases, and 4 bases had no gene match. The CDR3 loop reads CASSIWTGVSPLHF. DNA for the CDR3: TGTGCCAGTAGTATCTGGACAGGGGTCTCACCCCTCCACTTT.

This chain uses TRBV27 with TRBJ1-2; 7 nucleotides match TRBD1. The CDR3 contains 15 residues. Trimming cost V 6 bases and J 4 bases; bases outside gene matches: 11. The germline CDR1 and CDR2 sequences are MNHEY and SMNVEV (reference sequence). The CDR3: CASSPQWDSPYGYTF. CDR3 coding DNA: TGTGCCAGCAGCCCCCAATGGGACAGTCCCTATGGCTACACCTTC.

The J gene is TRBJ1-1, the V gene TRBV30; 9 positions agree with TRBD1. Germline V CDR1 and CDR2: GTSNPN, SVGIG (reference sequence). The CDR3 runs to 13 residues. After removal of 1 base from V and 10 bases from J, the junction contained 7 bases not matched to a gene. DNA of the CDR3: TGTGCCTGGAGTGAAGGGGGGACAGGGTTAGCTTTCTTT. It yields the protein CAWSEGGTGLAFF.

The V gene is TRBV27, the J gene TRBJ2-2; the match to TRBD1 covers 7 bases. The J segment lost 2 bases and the V segment lost 3 bases, leaving 6 bases of the junction unmatched. This CDR3 contains 16 residues. Germline CDR1 MNHEY, CDR2 SMNVEV (reference sequence). The CDR3 DNA sequence: TGTGCCAGCAGTTTCGGGACAGTTTTTAACACCGGGGAGCTGTTTTTT. It translates to CASSFGTVFNTGELFF.

The chain combines TRBV14 with TRBJ2-4; D may be TRBD1 (6 bases). Germline V gives CDR1 SGHDN, CDR2 FVKESK. The CDR3 runs 17 residues. Trimming stripped 0 bases from V and 3 bases from J, with 15 bases between. The CDR3 DNA sequence: TGTGCCAGCAGCCAAGATTTTCAGGGGTACAGCAAAAACATTCAGTACTTC. The encoded protein is CASSQDFQGYSKNIQYF.

The gene calls are TRBV30 and TRBJ2-5; 7 nucleotides line up with TRBD2. Germline V gene data show CDR1 as GTSNPN and CDR2 as SVGIG (reference sequence). CDR3 size: 12 residues. V lost 6 bases to trimming and J lost 6 bases; unmatched junction nucleotides: 7. CDR3 protein: CACGRESKTQYF. The CDR3 DNA reads TGTGCCTGCGGGCGGGAGAGTAAGACCCAGTACTTC.

A remark on this clone: A junction end diverges from the germline sequence, so it may reflect a read error. This chain's CDR3 is CASSLGQGALFF. CDR3 sequence (DNA): TGTGCCAGCAGCTTAGGGCAAGGGGCGCTGTTTTTT. The J gene is TRBJ2-2, the V gene TRBV7-2; a weak D match, TRBD1 (5 bases). Germline CDR1 is SGHTA and CDR2 is FQGNSA. The CDR3 extends over 12 amino acids.

The chain has TRBV27 and TRBJ1-2; 9 nucleotides agree with TRBD1. The CDR3 is 16 residues long. Germline CDR1 reads MNHEY; CDR2 reads SMNVEV (reference sequence). Trimming cost V 3 bases and J 7 bases; bases outside gene matches: 12. In nucleotides, the CDR3 is TGTGCCAGCAGTTTGGGAACAGGGGGCTGGGAGGCTGGCTACACCTTC. It encodes CASSLGTGGWEAGYTF.

This chain connects TRBV6-6 to TRBJ2-1; D ambiguous. Trimming left V 7 bases short and J 3 bases short, with 4 bases between. The CDR3 totals 11 residues. The germline gives CDR1 MNHNY, CDR2 SVGAGI (reference sequence). The CDR3 region has the DNA TGTGCCAGCATCAACTACAATGAGCAGTTCTTC. Translating it yields CASINYNEQFF.

This clone was counted a few times. CDR3 protein: CATSTGGGGANVLTF. CDR3 DNA: TGTGCCACCAGCACGGGGGGCGGTGGGGCCAACGTCCTGACTTTC. V is TRBV15 and J is TRBJ2-6, with a tentative D call TRBD2 (7 bases). The length of the CDR3 is 15 residues. Per germline, CDR1 LNHNV and CDR2 YYDKDF (reference sequence). V was shortened by 4 bases and J by 3 bases, with 10 bases between the two germline ends. Based on the CDR3 plus reference TRBV15 and TRBJ2-6, the full variable domain is DAMVIQNPRYQVTQFGKPVTLSCSQTLNHNVMYWYQQKSSQAPKLLFHYYDKDFNNEADTPDNFQSRRPNTSFCFLDIRSPGLGDTAMYLCATSTGGGGANVLTFGAGSRLTVL.

In this sample, this clone turned up once. The gene calls are TRBV9 and TRBJ1-4, with TRBD1 matching 12 bases. The CDR3 is 15 amino acids. Germline CDR1 and CDR2: SGDLS and YYNGEE. The J segment lost 8 bases and the V segment lost 0 bases, leaving 2 bases of the junction unmatched. The CDR3 nucleotides read TGTGCCAGCAGCGTAGGTGGGACAGGGGGCGAAAAACTGTTTTTT. Translating gives CASSVGGTGGEKLFF.

This chain uses TRBV6-1 with TRBJ1-2, with D perhaps TRBD1 (6 bases). V dropped 4 bases and J dropped 4 bases, with 13 bases sitting between them. The CDR3 totals 14 residues. The germline gives CDR1 MNHNS, CDR2 SASEGT. The CDR3 nucleotides are TGTGCCAGCAGTGTATCGACAGGTAGCTATGGCTACACCTTC. Translated: CASSVSTGSYGYTF.

The V and J genes are TRBV7-3 and TRBJ2-5, with 9 nucleotides matching TRBD2. The CDR3 consists of 14 residues. The germline V gene has CDR1 SGHTA and CDR2 FQGTGA. With 5 bases clipped from V and 2 bases from J, the junction kept 3 bases outside the gene matches. The CDR3 spells CASSPTSGQETQYF. DNA of the CDR3: TGTGCCAGCAGCCCGACTAGCGGACAAGAGACCCAGTACTTC.

In nucleotides, the CDR3 is TGCAGCTCTGGGGAGGACCAAGAGACCCAGTACTTC. Its translation is CSSGEDQETQYF. This sequence joins TRBV29-1 and TRBJ2-5; a weak D match, TRBD2 (6 bases). From germline, CDR1 is SQVTM and CDR2 ANQGSEA. Deletions cut 8 bases from V and 0 bases from J, with 10 bases between. CDR3 length equals 12 residues.

The genes are TRBV5-1 and TRBJ1-4; 9 positions match TRBD1. The CDR3 sequence is 15 residues long. V lost 4 bases and J lost 3; bases outside the gene matches: 4. Germline CDR1 and CDR2: SGHRS and YFSETQ. CDR3 protein: CASSRDRAANEKLFF. DNA for the CDR3: TGCGCCAGCAGCCGGGACAGGGCTGCTAATGAAAAACTGTTTTTT.

The chain links TRBV19 to TRBJ2-7, with D maybe TRBD2 (5 bases). The CDR3 spans 12 residues. Per the germline V gene, CDR1 is LNHDA and CDR2 is SQIVND (reference sequence). V shed 5 bases and J shed 7 bases, with 12 bases lying between them. The CDR3 is CASSETGWEQYF. CDR3 DNA sequence: TGTGCCAGTAGTGAGACGGGATGGGAGCAGTACTTC. Filled out from reference TRBV19 and TRBJ2-7, the complete variable domain reads DGGITQSPKYLFRKEGQNVTLSCEQNLNHDAMYWYRQDPGQGLRLIYYSQIVNDFQKGDIAEGYSVSREKKESFPLTVTSAQKNPTAFYLCASSETGWEQYFGPGTRLTVT.

As to this clone: The same CDR3 can be traced to other DNA sequences in this sample. The genes are TRBV29-1 and TRBJ2-3; maybe TRBD2 (5 bases). The CDR3 spans 13 residues. The V gene's germline CDR1 is SQVTM and CDR2 ANQGSEA. V was pared by 3 bases and J by 3 bases, with 10 bases between. CDR3 sequence reads: CSVDSGGTDTQYF. CDR3 DNA sequence: TGCAGCGTTGACTCAGGAGGAACAGATACGCAGTATTTT.

This clone was detected once. This rearrangement joins TRBV6-5 to TRBJ1-1; D perhaps matches TRBD1 (6 bases). Germline CDR1 is MNHEY and CDR2 is SVGAGI. The length of the CDR3 is 15 residues. Trimming pared 7 bases from V and 3 bases from J, leaving 18 bases between. In DNA form, the CDR3 reads TGTGCCAGCACCAGAACAGGGAATTGGGACACTGAAGCTTTCTTT. Its protein is CASTRTGNWDTEAFF.

This chain links TRBV5-4 with TRBJ1-2; 8 bases align to TRBD1. The length of the CDR3 is 15 residues. Per germline, CDR1 SGHNT and CDR2 YYREEE (reference sequence). V lost 4 bases and J lost 4; bases outside the gene matches: 9. The CDR3 spells CASSPEGQVPYGYTF. The CDR3, as DNA: TGTGCCAGCAGCCCTGAGGGACAGGTGCCCTATGGCTACACCTTC.

The rearrangement uses TRBV18 and TRBJ2-7, with a possible D match to TRBD1 (5 bases). The CDR3 has 15 amino acids. CDR1 and CDR2 from the germline V gene are KGHSH and LQKENI. The ends were cut back, 6 bases at V and 1 base at J, with 16 bases in the middle. CDR3 DNA sequence: TGTGCCAGCTCCCCCTCCGCCCAGGGTTCCTACGAGCAGTACTTC. Translated, it gives CASSPSAQGSYEQYF.